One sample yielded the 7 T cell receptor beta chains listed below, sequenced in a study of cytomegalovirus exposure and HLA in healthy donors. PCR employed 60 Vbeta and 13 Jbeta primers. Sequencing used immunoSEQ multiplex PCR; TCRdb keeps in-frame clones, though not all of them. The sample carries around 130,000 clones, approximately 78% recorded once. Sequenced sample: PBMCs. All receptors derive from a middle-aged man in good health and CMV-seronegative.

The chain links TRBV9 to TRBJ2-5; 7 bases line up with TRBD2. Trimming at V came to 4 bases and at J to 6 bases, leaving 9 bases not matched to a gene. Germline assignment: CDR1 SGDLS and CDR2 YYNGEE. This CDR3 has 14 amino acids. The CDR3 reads CASSKLAIRQTQYF. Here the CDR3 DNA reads TGTGCCAGCAGCAAACTAGCGATTAGACAGACCCAGTACTTC.

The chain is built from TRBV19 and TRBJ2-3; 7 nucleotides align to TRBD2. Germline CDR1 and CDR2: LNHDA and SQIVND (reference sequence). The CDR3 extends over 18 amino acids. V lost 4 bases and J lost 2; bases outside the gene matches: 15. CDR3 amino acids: CASSTGGGPGIYTDTQYF. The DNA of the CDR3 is TGTGCCAGTAGTACAGGCGGGGGACCCGGGATTTACACAGATACGCAGTATTTT.

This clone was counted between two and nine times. The chain's CDR3 is CAWTDSMGTEAFF. CDR3 nucleotides: TGTGCCTGGACCGACAGTATGGGTACTGAAGCTTTCTTT. The genes are TRBV30 and TRBJ1-1; D may be TRBD1 (5 bases). With 4 bases removed from V and 5 bases from J, the gap between germline ends came to 14 bases. The germline V gene encodes CDR1 GTSNPN and CDR2 SVGIG (reference sequence). The CDR3 length is 13 residues. The whole variable domain, remainder taken from reference TRBV30 and TRBJ1-1, is SQTIHQWPATLVQPVGSPLSLECTVEGTSNPNLYWYRQAAGRGLQLLFYSVGIGQISSEVPQNLSASRPQDRQFILSSKKLLLSDSGFYLCAWTDSMGTEAFFGQGTRLTVV.

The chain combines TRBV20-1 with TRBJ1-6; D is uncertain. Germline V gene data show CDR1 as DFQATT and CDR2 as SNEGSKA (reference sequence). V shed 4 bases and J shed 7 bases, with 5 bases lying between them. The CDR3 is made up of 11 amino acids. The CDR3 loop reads CSATGNSPLHF. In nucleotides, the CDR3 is TGCAGTGCTACGGGAAATTCACCCCTCCACTTT.

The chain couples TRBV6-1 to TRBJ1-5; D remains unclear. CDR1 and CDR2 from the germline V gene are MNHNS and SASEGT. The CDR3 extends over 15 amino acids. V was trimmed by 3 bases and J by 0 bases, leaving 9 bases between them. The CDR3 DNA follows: TGTGCCAGCAGTGAGGGCAGTTATAGCAATCAGCCCCAGCATTTT. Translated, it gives CASSEGSYSNQPQHF.

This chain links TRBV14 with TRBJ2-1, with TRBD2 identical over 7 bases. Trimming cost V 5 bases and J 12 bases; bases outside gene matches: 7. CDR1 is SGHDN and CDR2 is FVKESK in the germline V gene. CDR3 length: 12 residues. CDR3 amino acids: CASSNRDYGQFF. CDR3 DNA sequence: TGTGCCAGCAGCAACCGGGACTACGGGCAGTTCTTC.

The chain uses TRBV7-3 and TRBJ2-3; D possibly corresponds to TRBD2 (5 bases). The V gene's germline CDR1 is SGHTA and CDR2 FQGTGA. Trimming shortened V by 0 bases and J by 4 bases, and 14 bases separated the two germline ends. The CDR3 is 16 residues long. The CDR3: CASSLTLGGLADTQYF. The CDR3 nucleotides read TGTGCCAGCAGCTTAACGCTAGGAGGTCTGGCAGATACGCAGTATTTT.